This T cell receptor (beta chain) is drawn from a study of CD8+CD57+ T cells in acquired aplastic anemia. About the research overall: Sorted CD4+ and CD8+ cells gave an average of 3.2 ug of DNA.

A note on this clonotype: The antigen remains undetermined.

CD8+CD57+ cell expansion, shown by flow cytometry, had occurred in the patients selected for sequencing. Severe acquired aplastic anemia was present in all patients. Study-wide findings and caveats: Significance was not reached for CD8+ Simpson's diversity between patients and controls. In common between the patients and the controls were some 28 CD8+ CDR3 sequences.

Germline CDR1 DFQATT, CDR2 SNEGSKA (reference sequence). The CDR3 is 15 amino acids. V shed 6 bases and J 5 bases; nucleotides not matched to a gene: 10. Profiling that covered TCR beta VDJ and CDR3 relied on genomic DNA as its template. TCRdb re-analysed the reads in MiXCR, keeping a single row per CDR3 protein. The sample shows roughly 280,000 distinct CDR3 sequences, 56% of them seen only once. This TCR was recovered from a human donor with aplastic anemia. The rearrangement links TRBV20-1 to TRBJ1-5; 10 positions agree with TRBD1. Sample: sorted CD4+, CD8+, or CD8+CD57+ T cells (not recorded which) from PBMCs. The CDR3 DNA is TGCAGTGCCAGTCCCGGGACAGGGGCCGATCAGCCCCAGCATTTT. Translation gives CSASPGTGADQPQHF.